These 9 T cell receptor beta chains share one sample of origin, sequenced in a study of chemoradiotherapy in HPV16-positive cancers. Generated by immunoSEQ multiplex PCR, the TCRdb table keeps only in-frame clones and is missing some. The sample includes around 870 clones, approximately 91% of them seen just once. Sequenced material: tumor tissue, taken from a patient who underwent chemoradiotherapy. All receptors come from a human donor with HPV-associated anogenital cancer.

The V call is TRBV7-9, the J call TRBJ1-1, with a tentative D call TRBD1 (6 bases). Trimming stripped 1 base from V and 6 bases from J, with 9 bases between. The CDR3 totals 13 residues. Per germline, CDR1 SEHNR and CDR2 FQNEAQ (reference sequence). CDR3 sequence: CASSLGQVAEAFF. CDR3 in DNA: TGTGCCAGCAGCTTAGGACAGGTTGCTGAAGCTTTCTTT.

In this sample, this clone turned up once. The chain combines TRBV10-3 with TRBJ2-2; 7 bases line up with TRBD1. This CDR3 comprises 18 residues. The V segment lost 6 bases and the J segment 0 bases; nucleotides outside the gene matches: 13. Looked up from germline, CDR1 is ENHRY and CDR2 is SYGVKD. Written as DNA, the CDR3 is TGTGCCATCAGCGACCGGGACAGAAAATTGGCGAACACCGGGGAGCTGTTTTTT. Its protein product is CAISDRDRKLANTGELFF.

V and J are TRBV30 and TRBJ2-2; D gene uncertain. This CDR3 spans 13 amino acids. Trimming took 7 bases from V and 4 from J, leaving 13 bases between them. Germline lookup yields CDR1 GTSNPN and CDR2 SVGIG (reference sequence). CDR3 amino acids: CAFRNGPTGELFF. In DNA form, the CDR3 reads TGTGCCTTCAGAAATGGGCCCACCGGGGAGCTGTTTTTT.

This sequence joins TRBV16 and TRBJ1-5; tentatively, D is TRBD1 (6 bases). Germline V gene sequence: CDR1 KGHSY, CDR2 FQNENV. Trimming cost V 0 bases and J 6 bases, with 9 bases left between them. This CDR3 region has 14 residues. CDR3 residues: CASSQSGRGQPQHF. CDR3 DNA: TGTGCCAGCAGCCAATCCGGCAGGGGTCAGCCCCAGCATTTT.

The CDR3 region is CASSPTEGPEGLSGANVLTF. CDR3 coding DNA: TGTGCCAGCAGCCCCACCGAGGGGCCCGAGGGGCTCTCTGGGGCCAACGTCCTGACTTTC. The V call is TRBV6-4, the J call TRBJ2-6; D could derive from TRBD1 or TRBD2 (5 bases each). The V gene's germline CDR1 is MRHNA and CDR2 SNTAGT. V shed 6 bases and J shed 0 bases, with 24 bases lying between them. This CDR3 is 20 amino acids long.

The chain is built from TRBV27 and TRBJ1-3, with 7 positions matching TRBD1. Germline trimming cut 9 bases from V and 4 bases from J; bases unmatched to any gene: 12. The CDR3 totals 15 residues. Germline loops: CDR1 MNHEY, CDR2 SMNVEV (reference sequence). The CDR3 DNA sequence: TGTGCCAGTCCCCTCCCAGGGACAGAGGGAAACACCATATATTTT. Its translation: CASPLPGTEGNTIYF.

V is TRBV19 and J is TRBJ2-2; no reliable D call. V lost 4 bases and J 0 bases, leaving 3 bases between the germline ends. This CDR3 contains 13 residues. The germline V gene encodes CDR1 LNHDA and CDR2 SQIVND (reference sequence). CDR3 sequence (DNA): TGTGCCAGTAGTAACCCGAACACCGGGGAGCTGTTTTTT. Its translation: CASSNPNTGELFF.

The chain is built from TRBV27 and TRBJ2-7; 7 bases match TRBD1. With 0 bases clipped from V and 4 bases from J, the junction kept 6 bases outside the gene matches. The CDR3 consists of 15 residues. Looked up from germline, CDR1 is MNHEY and CDR2 is SMNVEV (reference sequence). CDR3 DNA sequence: TGTGCCAGCAGTTTATCTCGGACAGGTCGGTACGAGCAGTACTTC. As protein: CASSLSRTGRYEQYF.

The chain has TRBV7-9 and TRBJ1-3, with D hard to call. This CDR3 has 12 residues. Trimming took 5 bases from V and 5 from J, leaving 7 bases between them. Germline CDR1 reads SEHNR; CDR2 reads FQNEAQ (reference sequence). The CDR3 region is CASSPGRNTIYF. The DNA for the CDR3 is TGTGCCAGCAGCCCCGGAAGAAACACCATATATTTT.